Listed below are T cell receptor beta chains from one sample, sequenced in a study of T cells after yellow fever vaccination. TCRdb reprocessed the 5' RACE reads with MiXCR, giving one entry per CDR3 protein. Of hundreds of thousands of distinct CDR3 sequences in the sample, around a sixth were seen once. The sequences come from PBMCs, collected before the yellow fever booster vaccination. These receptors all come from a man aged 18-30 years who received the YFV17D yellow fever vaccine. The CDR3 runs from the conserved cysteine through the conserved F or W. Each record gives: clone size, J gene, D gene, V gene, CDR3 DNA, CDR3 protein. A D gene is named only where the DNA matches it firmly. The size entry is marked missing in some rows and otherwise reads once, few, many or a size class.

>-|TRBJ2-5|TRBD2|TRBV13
TGTGCCAGCAGCTTAGGTAGCGGGCAAGAGACCCAGTACTTC
CASSLGSGQETQYF
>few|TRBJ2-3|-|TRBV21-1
TGTGCCAGCAGCAAAGATCTTTCCGGGACAGGGAACGGAGATACGCAGTATTTT
CASSKDLSGTGNGDTQYF
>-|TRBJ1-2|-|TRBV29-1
TGCAGCGTTGAAGATGCTCAAGACTATGGCTACACCTTC
CSVEDAQDYGYTF
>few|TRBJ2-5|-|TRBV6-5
TGTGCCAGCAGTCCCTGGACATCACAAGAGACCCAGTACTTC
CASSPWTSQETQYF
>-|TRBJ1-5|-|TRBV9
TGTGCCAGCAGCGTAGCTTCCGGGGGGCCCCAGCATTTT
CASSVASGGPQHF
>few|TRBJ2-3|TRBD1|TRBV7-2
TGTGCCAGCAGCGTTGGACAGGGGGCAGGAGATACGCAGTATTTT
CASSVGQGAGDTQYF
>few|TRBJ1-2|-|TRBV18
TGTGCCAGCTCACTCTTCCGGGCCCTTCGGGATATCTATGGCTACACCTTC
CASSLFRALRDIYGYTF
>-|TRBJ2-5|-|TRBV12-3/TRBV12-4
TGTGCCAGCAGTTTAGCGTACGGGGGAGAGACCCAGTACTTC
CASSLAYGGETQYF
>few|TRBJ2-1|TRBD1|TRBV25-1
TGTGCCAGCAGTGAATATATGGGGACAGGGTTGGATGAGCAGTTCTTC
CASSEYMGTGLDEQFF
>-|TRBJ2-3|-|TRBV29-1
TGCAGCCTCACTGGGAGGTACAGCACAGATACGCAGTATTTT
CSLTGRYSTDTQYF
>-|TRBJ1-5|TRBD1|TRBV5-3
TGTGCCAGAAGCTATTACGAGGGGGCCAATCAGCCCCAGCATTTT
CARSYYEGANQPQHF
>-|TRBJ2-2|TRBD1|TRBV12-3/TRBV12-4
TGTGCCAGCAGTTTAAAAGTCCCAGGGGGCTTAGGAACCGGGGAGCTGTTTTTT
CASSLKVPGGLGTGELFF
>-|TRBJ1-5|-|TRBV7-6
TGTGCCAGCAGCTTTTTGGATCAGCCCCAGCATTTT
CASSFLDQPQHF
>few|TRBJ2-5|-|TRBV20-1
TGCAGTGCTAGAGATCAGGGGCCGGAGACCCAGTACTTC
CSARDQGPETQYF
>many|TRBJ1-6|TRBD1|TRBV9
TGTGCCAGCAGCTCCCGGGACAGGTTAAATTCACCCCTCCACTTT
CASSSRDRLNSPLHF
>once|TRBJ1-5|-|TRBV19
TGTGCCAGTAGTATTTTTCGGCAGTTTAGCAATCAGCCCCAGCATTTT
CASSIFRQFSNQPQHF
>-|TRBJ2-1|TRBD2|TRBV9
TGTGCCAGTAATAGCGGGGTTCGCGATGAGCAGTTCTTC
CASNSGVRDEQFF
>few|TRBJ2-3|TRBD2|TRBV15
TGTGCCACCAGCAGGGATGTCGGGGGGGGAGATACGCAGTATTTT
CATSRDVGGGDTQYF
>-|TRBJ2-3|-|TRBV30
TGTGCCTGGAGGGAGAGCACAGATACGCAGTATTTT
CAWRESTDTQYF
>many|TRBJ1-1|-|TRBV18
TGTGCCAGCTCACGCATACAGGATGAGAACACTGAAGCTTTCTTT
CASSRIQDENTEAFF
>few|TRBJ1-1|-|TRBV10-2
TGCGCCAGCAGTGTTGGGGCGGGGGCGCATACTGAAGCTTTCTTT
CASSVGAGAHTEAFF
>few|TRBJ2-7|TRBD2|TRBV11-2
TGTGCCAGCAGCTTTGGGACTAGCGGGGGGTCAACCTACGAGCAGTACTTC
CASSFGTSGGSTYEQYF
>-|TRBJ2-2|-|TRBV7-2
TGTGCCAGCAGCTTTTTCGGACAGTTTAACACCGGGGAGCTGTTTTTT
CASSFFGQFNTGELFF
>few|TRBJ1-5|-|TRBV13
TGTGCCAGCAGCGAGGGCAATCAGCCCCAGCATTTT
CASSEGNQPQHF
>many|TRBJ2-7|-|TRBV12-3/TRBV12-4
TGTGCCAGCAGTTTAGGGGGGGCCGAGCAGTACTTC
CASSLGGAEQYF
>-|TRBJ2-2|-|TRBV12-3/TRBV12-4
TGTGCCAGCAGTTTTCTTCTCTTCGACACCGGGGAGCTGTTTTTT
CASSFLLFDTGELFF
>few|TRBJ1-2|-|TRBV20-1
TGCAGTGCTACAGGGTTTTATGGCTACACCTTC
CSATGFYGYTF
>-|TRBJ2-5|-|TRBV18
TGTGCCAGCTCACCACCGGACGCAGAGACCCAGTACTTC
CASSPPDAETQYF
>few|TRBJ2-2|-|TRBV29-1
TGCAGCGTTCGGTGGCCCAACACCGGGGAGCTGTTTTTT
CSVRWPNTGELFF
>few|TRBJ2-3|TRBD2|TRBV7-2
TGTGCCAGCAGCACTAGCGTATCGAGCACAGATACGCAGTATTTT
CASSTSVSSTDTQYF
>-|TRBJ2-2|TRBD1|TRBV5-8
TGTGCCAGCAGCCGATGGACAGGGGACGACACCGGGGAGCTGTTTTTT
CASSRWTGDDTGELFF
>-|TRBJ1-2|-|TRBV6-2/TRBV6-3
TGTGCCAGCAGCCGACCCATCGGAGGCTACACCTTC
CASSRPIGGYTF
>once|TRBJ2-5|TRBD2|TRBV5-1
TGCGCCAGCAGCTTTAGCGGGGTTAATCAAGAGACCCAGTACTTC
CASSFSGVNQETQYF
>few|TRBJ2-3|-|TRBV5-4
TGTGCCAGCAGCCGGGCGGGCAGCACAGATACGCAGTATTTT
CASSRAGSTDTQYF
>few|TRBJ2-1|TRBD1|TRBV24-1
TGTGCCACCAGTGATAGAAGACAGGGTGGAATGGGTGAGCAGTTCTTC
CATSDRRQGGMGEQFF
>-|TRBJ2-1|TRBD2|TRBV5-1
TGCGCCAGCAGCTTGCCTAGCGGGGGGAGGAACAATGAGCAGTTCTTC
CASSLPSGGRNNEQFF
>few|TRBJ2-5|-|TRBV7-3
TGTGCCAGCAGCCAGGGCTCCGCAGAGACCCAGTACTTC
CASSQGSAETQYF